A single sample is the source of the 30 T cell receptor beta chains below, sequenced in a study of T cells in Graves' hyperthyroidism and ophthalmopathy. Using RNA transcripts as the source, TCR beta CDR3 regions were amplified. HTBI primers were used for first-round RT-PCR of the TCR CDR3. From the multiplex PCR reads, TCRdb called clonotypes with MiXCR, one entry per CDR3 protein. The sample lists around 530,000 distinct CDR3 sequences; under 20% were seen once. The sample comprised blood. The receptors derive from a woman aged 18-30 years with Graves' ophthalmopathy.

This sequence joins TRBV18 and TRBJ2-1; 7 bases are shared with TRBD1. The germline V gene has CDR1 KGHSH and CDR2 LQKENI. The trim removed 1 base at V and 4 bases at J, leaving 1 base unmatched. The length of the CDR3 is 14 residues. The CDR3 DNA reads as TGTGCCAGCTCACCACTACAGGGGTACAATGAGCAGTTCTTC. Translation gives CASSPLQGYNEQFF.

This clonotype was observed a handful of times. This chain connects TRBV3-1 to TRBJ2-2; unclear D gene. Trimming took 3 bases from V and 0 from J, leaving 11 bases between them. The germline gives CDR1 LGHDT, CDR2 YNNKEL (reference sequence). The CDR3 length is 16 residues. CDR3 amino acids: CASSQERFPNTGELFF. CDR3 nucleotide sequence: TGTGCCAGCAGCCAGGAGAGGTTTCCGAACACCGGGGAGCTGTTTTTT.

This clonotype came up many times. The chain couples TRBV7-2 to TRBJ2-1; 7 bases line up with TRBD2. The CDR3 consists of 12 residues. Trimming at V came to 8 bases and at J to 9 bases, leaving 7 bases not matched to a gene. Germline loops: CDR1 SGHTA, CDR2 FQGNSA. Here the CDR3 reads CASGGGYVEQFF. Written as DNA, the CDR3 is TGTGCCAGCGGGGGGGGATACGTTGAGCAGTTCTTC.

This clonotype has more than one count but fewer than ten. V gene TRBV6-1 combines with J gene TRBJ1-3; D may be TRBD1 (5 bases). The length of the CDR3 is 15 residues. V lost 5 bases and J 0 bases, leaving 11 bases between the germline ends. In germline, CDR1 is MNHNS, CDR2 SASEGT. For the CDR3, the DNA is TGTGCCAGCAGTCGCGACAGAACCTCTGGAAACACCATATATTTT. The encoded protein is CASSRDRTSGNTIYF.

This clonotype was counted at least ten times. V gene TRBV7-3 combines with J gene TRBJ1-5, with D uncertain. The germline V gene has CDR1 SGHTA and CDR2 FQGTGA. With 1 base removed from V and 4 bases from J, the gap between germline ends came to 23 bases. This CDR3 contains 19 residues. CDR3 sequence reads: CASSLRRPGPKIWNQPQHF. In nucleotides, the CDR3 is TGTGCCAGCAGCTTAAGGAGACCCGGCCCAAAAATATGGAATCAGCCCCAGCATTTT. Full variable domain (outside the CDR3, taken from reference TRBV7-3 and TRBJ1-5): GAGVSQTPSNKVTEKGKYVELRCDPISGHTALYWYRQSLGQGPEFLIYFQGTGAADDSGLPNDRFFAVRPEGSVSTLKIQRTERGDSAVYLCASSLRRPGPKIWNQPQHFGDGTRLSIL.

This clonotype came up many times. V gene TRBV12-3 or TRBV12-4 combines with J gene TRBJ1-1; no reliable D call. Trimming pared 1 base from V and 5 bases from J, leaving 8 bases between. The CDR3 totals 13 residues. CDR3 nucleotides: TGTGCCAGCAGTTTAGATCCGGGAACTGAAGCTTTCTTT. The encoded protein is CASSLDPGTEAFF.

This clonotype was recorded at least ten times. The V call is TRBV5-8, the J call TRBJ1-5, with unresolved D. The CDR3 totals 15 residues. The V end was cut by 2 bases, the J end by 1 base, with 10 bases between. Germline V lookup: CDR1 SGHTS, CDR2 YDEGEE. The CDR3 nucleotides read TGTGCCAGCAGCTTCGGGTATGCAAGCAATCAGCCCCAGCATTTT. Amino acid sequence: CASSFGYASNQPQHF.

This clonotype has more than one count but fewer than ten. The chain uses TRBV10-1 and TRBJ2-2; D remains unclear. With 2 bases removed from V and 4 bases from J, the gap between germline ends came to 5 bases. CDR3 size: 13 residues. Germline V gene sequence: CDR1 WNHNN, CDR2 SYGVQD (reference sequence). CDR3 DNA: TGCGCCAGCAGTGAGGAGAGCACCGGGGAGCTGTTTTTT. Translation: CASSEESTGELFF.

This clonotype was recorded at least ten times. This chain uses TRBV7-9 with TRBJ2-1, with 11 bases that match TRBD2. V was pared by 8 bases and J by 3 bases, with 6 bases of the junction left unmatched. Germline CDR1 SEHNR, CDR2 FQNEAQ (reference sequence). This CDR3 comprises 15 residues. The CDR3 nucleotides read TGTGCCAGCTCGCCCCTAGCGGGAGGCTACAATGAGCAGTTCTTC. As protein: CASSPLAGGYNEQFF.

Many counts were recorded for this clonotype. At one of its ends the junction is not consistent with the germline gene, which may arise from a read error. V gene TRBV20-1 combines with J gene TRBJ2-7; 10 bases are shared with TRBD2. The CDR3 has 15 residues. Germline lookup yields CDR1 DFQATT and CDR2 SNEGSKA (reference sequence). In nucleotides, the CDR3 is TGCAGTGCGAGAGGTATGGCTAGCGGGAGCTACGAGCAGTACTTC. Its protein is CSARGMASGSYEQYF.

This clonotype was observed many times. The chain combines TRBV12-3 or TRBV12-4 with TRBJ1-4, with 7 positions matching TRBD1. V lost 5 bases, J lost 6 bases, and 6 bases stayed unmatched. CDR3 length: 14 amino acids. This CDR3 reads CASSRQGWDEKLFF. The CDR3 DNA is TGTGCCAGCAGTCGACAGGGTTGGGATGAAAAACTGTTTTTT.

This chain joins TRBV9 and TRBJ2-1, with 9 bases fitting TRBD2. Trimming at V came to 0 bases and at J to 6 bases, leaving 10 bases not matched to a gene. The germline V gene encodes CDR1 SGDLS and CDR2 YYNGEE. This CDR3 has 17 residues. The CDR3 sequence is CASSVDLAGGPGNEQFF. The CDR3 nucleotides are TGTGCCAGCAGCGTAGATCTCGCGGGAGGGCCTGGCAATGAGCAGTTCTTC.

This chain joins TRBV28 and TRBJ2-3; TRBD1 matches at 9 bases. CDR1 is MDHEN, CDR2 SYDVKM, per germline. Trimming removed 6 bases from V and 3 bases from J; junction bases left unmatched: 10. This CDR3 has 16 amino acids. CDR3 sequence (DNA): TGTGCCAGCAGGGGGGGGACAGGGTGGTTAACAGATACGCAGTATTTT. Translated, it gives CASRGGTGWLTDTQYF.

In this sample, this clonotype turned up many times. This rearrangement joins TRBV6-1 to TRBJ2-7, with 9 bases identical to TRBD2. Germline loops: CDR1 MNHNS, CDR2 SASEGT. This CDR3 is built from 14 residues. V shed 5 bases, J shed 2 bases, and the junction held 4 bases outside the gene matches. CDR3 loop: CASSPSGEAYEQYF. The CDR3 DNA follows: TGTGCCAGCAGTCCTAGCGGGGAAGCCTACGAGCAGTACTTC.

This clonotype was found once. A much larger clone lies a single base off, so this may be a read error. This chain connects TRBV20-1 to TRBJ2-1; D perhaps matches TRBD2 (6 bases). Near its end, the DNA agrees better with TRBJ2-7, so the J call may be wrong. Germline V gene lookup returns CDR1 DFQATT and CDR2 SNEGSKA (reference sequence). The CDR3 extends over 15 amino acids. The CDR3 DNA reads TGCAGTGCCCCTTCGGAGGGAGGAACCTACAATGAGCAGTACTTC. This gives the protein CSAPSEGGTYNEQYF.

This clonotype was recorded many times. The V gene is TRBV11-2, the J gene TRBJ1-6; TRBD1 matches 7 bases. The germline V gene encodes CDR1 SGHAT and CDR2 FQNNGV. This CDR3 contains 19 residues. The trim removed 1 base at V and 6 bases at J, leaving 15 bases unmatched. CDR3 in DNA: TGTGCCAGCAGCTTAGCTCCGGCCCGGGACAGAGCTCGTAATTCACCCCTCCACTTT. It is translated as CASSLAPARDRARNSPLHF. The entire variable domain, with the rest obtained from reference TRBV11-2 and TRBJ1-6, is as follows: EAGVAQSPRYKIIEKRQSVAFWCNPISGHATLYWYQQILGQGPKLLIQFQNNGVVDDSQLPKDRFSAERLKGVDSTLKIQPAKLEDSAVYLCASSLAPARDRARNSPLHFGNGTRLTVT.

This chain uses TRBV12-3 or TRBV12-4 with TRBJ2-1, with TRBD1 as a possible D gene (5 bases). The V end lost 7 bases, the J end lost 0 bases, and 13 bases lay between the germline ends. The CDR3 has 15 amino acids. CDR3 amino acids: CASNSGILSYNEQFF. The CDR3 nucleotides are TGTGCCAGCAACTCAGGGATCCTCTCCTACAATGAGCAGTTCTTC.

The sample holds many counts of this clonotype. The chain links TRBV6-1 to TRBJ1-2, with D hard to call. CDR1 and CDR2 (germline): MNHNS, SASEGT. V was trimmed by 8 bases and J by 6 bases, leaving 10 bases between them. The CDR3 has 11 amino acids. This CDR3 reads CASRGLDGYTF. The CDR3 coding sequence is TGTGCCAGCCGCGGGTTGGATGGCTACACCTTC.

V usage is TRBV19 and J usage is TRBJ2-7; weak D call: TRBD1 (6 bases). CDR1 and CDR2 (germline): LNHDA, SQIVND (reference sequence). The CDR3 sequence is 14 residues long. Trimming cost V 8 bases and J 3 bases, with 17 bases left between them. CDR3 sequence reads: CASGYRDKRYEQYF. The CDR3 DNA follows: TGTGCCAGTGGATACCGGGACAAACGCTACGAGCAGTACTTC.

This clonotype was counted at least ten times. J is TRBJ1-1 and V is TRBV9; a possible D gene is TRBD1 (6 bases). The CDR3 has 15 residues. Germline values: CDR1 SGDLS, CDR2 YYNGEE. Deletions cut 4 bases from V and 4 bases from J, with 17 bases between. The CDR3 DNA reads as TGTGCCAGCAGCCCCTCAAGGGGGGTCGCCACTGAAGCTTTCTTT. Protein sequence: CASSPSRGVATEAFF. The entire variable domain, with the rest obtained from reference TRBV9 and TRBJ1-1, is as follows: DSGVTQTPKHLITATGQRVTLRCSPRSGDLSVYWYQQSLDQGLQFLIQYYNGEERAKGNILERFSAQQFPDLHSELNLSSLELGDSALYFCASSPSRGVATEAFFGQGTRLTVV.

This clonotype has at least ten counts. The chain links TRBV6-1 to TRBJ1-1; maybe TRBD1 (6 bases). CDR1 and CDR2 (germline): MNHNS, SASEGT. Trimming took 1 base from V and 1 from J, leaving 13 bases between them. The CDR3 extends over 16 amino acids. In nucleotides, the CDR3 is TGTGCCAGCAGTGAAGACCACAGGGTTAAGAACACTGAAGCTTTCTTT. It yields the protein CASSEDHRVKNTEAFF.

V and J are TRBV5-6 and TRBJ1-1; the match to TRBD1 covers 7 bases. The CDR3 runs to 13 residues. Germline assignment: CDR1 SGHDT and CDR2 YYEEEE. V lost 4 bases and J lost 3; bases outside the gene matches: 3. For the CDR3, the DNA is TGTGCCAGCAGCACAGGGGCGGACACTGAAGCTTTCTTT. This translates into CASSTGADTEAFF.

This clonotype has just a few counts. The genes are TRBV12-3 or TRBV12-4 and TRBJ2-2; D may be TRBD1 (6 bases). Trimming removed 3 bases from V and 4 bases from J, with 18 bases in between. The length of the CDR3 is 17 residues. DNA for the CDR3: TGTGCCAGCAGTTTCGGGACACCTAAGGACAGCACCGGGGAGCTGTTTTTT. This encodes CASSFGTPKDSTGELFF.

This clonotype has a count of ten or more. The CDR3 bases are TGCGCCAGCAGCTTGTCAGGGGCGGGACTAGCCGACAATGAGCAGTTCTTC. Translation gives CASSLSGAGLADNEQFF. The chain carries TRBV5-1 and TRBJ2-1; 9 nucleotides align to TRBD2. Germline CDR1 and CDR2: SGHRS and YFSETQ. The CDR3 is 17 amino acids. V lost 1 base and J lost 5; bases outside the gene matches: 10.

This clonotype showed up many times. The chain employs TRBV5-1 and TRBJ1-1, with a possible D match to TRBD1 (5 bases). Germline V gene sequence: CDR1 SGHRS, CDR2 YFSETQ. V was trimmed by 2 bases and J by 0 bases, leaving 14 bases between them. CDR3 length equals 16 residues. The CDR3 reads CASSFVPSDMNTEAFF. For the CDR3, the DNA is TGCGCCAGCAGCTTTGTGCCCTCGGACATGAACACTGAAGCTTTCTTT.

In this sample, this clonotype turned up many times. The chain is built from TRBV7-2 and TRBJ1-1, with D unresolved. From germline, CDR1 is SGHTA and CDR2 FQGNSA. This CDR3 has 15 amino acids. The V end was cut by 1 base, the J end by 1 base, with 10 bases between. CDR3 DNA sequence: TGTGCCAGCAGCTTAGTTGGGGTTCAGAACACTGAAGCTTTCTTT. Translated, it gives CASSLVGVQNTEAFF.

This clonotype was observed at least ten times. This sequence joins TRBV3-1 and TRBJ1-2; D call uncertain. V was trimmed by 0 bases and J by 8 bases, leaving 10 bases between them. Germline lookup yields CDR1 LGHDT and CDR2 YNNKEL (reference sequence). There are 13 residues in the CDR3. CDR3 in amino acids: CASSQDEGSGYTF. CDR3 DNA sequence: TGTGCCAGCAGCCAAGATGAGGGATCGGGCTACACCTTC.

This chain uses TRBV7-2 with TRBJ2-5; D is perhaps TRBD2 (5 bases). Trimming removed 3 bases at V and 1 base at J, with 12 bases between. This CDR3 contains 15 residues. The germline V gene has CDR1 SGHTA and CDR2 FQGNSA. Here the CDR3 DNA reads TGTGCCAGCAGCTTGCGGGCACGGGCCCAAGAGACCCAGTACTTC. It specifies CASSLRARAQETQYF.

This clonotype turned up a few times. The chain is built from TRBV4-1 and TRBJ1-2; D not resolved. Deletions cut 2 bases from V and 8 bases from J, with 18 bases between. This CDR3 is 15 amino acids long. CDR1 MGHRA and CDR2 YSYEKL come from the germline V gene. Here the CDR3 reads CASSQPTPPKGGYTF. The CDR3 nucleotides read TGCGCCAGCAGCCAACCAACACCCCCCAAGGGCGGCTACACCTTC.

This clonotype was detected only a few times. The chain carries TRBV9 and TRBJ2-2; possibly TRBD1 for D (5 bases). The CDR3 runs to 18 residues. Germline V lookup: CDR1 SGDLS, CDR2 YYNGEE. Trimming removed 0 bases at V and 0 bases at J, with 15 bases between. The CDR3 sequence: CASSVAVIGDSNTGELFF. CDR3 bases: TGTGCCAGCAGCGTAGCTGTTATAGGGGATTCGAACACCGGGGAGCTGTTTTTT.